This T cell receptor beta chain was identified during a study of T-cell reconstitution after alpha-beta-depleted transplantation in children. On this clonotype: Its specificity is not known.

There are 14 residues in the CDR3. The germline gives CDR1 SEHNR, CDR2 FQNEAQ (reference sequence). The trim removed 7 bases at V and 6 bases at J, leaving 12 bases unmatched. As it was prepared, the TCRbeta library received unique molecular identifiers. TCRdb re-analysed the PCR reads in MiXCR, keeping a single row per CDR3 protein. Among hundreds of thousands of distinct CDR3 sequences listed, under 30% were seen once. General study results and limits: In some patients, recipient T cells and intrathymic progenitors surviving conditioning explained high day-60 diversity. After one year, T-cell counts and TCRbeta diversity mostly came from new T cells. At around two months after transplant, the alpha-beta T cells were reportedly derived from several hundred expanded clones that came from non-depleted graft cells.

Sample: PBMCs, mostly from graft donor cells, taken 360 days after TCRalphabeta/CD19-depleted stem cell transplant. The clonotype was recovered from a female patient aged 2 to 10 who had a stem cell transplant for congenital amegakaryocytic thrombocytopenia, so the T cells may come from the graft donor. The genes are TRBV7-9 and TRBJ2-7, with 7 bases fitting TRBD1. The CDR3 nucleotides read TGTGCCAGCACCAAGGGGGCCCAGCGGTCCGAGCAGTACTTC. Translating it yields CASTKGAQRSEQYF.